This T cell receptor (beta chain) came from a study of blood T cell repertoires in COVID-19. About the study: Acute and convalescent COVID-19 specimens originated in the United States, Italy and Spain. T cells, B-cell-depleted T cells, or PBMCs supplied cDNA or gDNA.

CDR3 length: 13 amino acids. Trimming at V came to 5 bases and at J to 4 bases, leaving 4 bases not matched to a gene. Libraries were prepared by immunoSEQ multiplex PCR; TCRdb keeps only in-frame clonotypes and omits some of them. The sample carries some 370,000 clones, around 87% recorded once. Of note for this clone: It may be a read error: a sequence one base away is much more abundant.

Enrolled during active infection, Seattle patients were then followed longitudinally. This TCR was recovered from a woman in her 30s with COVID-19, enrolled during active disease. The source material was peripheral blood. V usage is TRBV12-3 or TRBV12-4 and J usage is TRBJ1-2, with 7 bases fitting TRBD1. CDR3 DNA: TGTGCCAGCAGTGTCGGGACAGCCTATGGCTACACCTTC. It translates to CASSVGTAYGYTF.